The following is a T cell receptor (beta chain) sequence with its context. As yet, its antigen is unknown. This entry comes from a study of radiation and T cells in renal cell carcinoma. Findings of the study overall: In blood, top tumor clones expanded by 2 weeks, shrinking by 4.

Germline lookup yields CDR1 MNHEY and CDR2 SVGAGI. V lost 8 bases and J 5 bases, leaving 12 bases between the germline ends. This CDR3 has 12 amino acids. Time point noted: blood 2 weeks post-SBRT. Treatment noted: 15 Gy SBRT to primary tumor, nephrectomy 4 weeks later. This table comes from immunoSEQ multiplex PCR, and its TCRdb copy is limited to in-frame clones, with some not included. Of almost 50,000 clones in the sample, more than 80% were seen once. Sequencing was performed on blood, taken from a patient whose treatment included radiotherapy and nephrectomy. J is TRBJ2-5 and V is TRBV6-5; D is perhaps TRBD2 (5 bases). The sequence came from a woman between 65 and 79 years old with renal cell carcinoma. This CDR3 is CASGSRRETQYF. CDR3 coding DNA: TGTGCCAGCGGTAGCAGGAGGGAGACCCAGTACTTC.